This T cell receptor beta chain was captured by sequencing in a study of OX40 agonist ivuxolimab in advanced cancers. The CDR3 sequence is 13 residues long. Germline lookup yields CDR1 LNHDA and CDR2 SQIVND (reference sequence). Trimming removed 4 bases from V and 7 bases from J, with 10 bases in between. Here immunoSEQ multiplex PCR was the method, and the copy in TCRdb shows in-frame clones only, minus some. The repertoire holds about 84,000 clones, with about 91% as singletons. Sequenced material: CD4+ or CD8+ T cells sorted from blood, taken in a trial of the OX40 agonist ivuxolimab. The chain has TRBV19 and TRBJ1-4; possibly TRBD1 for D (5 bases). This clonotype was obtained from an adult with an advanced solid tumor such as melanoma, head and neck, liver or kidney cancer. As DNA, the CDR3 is TGTGCCAGTAGTAAGGGGCTGGGTGAAAAACTGTTTTTT. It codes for CASSKGLGEKLFF. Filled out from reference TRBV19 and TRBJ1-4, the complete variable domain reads DGGITQSPKYLFRKEGQNVTLSCEQNLNHDAMYWYRQDPGQGLRLIYYSQIVNDFQKGDIAEGYSVSREKKESFPLTVTSAQKNPTAFYLCASSKGLGEKLFFGSGTQLSVL.